This T cell receptor beta chain was retrieved from a study of blood T cell repertoires in COVID-19. Whole-study context: In each case, the material was cDNA or gDNA derived from T cells, B-cell-depleted T cells, or PBMCs.

Germline V gene sequence: CDR1 SGDLS, CDR2 YYNGEE. V shed 0 bases and J 1 base; nucleotides not matched to a gene: 4. There are 16 residues in the CDR3. Sequencing was performed with immunoSEQ multiplex PCR; in TCRdb, only in-frame clones are kept and a portion is missing. The sample lists tens of thousands of clones; under 85% were seen once. Source material: peripheral blood. The clonotype was recovered from an elderly woman with acute or convalescent COVID-19. The chain is built from TRBV9 and TRBJ1-2; the match to TRBD1 covers 9 bases. The DNA of the CDR3 is TGTGCCAGCAGCGTAGCAGGGACAGGGAATAACTATGGCTACACCTTC. This codes for CASSVAGTGNNYGYTF.